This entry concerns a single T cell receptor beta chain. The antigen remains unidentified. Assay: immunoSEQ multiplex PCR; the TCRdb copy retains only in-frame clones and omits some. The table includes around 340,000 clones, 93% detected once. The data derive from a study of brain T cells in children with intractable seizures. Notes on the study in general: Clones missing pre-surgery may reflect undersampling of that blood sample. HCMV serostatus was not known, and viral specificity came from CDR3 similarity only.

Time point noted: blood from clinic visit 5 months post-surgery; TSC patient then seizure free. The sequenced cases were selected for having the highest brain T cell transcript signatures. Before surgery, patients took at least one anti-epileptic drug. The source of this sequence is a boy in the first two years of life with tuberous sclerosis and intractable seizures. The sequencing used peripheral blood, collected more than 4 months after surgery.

CDR3 bases: TGTGCCAGCAGTTACGGGGATACGCAGTATTTT. It encodes CASSYGDTQYF. The chain is built from TRBV6-5 and TRBJ2-3, with D hard to call. The V end was cut by 2 bases, the J end by 6 bases, with 3 bases between. Germline V gives CDR1 MNHEY, CDR2 SVGAGI. The CDR3 is 11 amino acids.